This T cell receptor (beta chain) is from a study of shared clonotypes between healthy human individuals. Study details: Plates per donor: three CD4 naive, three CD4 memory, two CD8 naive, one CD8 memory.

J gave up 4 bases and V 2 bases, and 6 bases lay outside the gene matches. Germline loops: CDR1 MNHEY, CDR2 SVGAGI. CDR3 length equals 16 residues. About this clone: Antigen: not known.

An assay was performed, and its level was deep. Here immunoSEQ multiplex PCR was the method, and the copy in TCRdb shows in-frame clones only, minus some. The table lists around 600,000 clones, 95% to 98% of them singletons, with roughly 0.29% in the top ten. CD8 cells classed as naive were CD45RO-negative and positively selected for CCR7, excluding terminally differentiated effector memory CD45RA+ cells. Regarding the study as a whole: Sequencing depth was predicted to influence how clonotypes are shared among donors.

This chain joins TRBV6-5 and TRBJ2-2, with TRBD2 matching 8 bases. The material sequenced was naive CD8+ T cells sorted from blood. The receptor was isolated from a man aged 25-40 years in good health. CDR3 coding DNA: TGTGCCAGCAGTTACGAACCAGCGGGAGTCACCGGGGAGCTGTTTTTT. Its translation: CASSYEPAGVTGELFF.